This TCR beta chain comes out of a study of blood T cell repertoires in COVID-19 (dated by TCRdb to 2018 to 2020). As for the study more broadly: Samples covering the acute and convalescent phases of COVID-19 were provided by collaborators in the United States, Italy and Spain. The sample metadata nearly always contained a de-identified subject ID, COVID-19 status, age in years and sex. Samples came from the ongoing ImmuneRACE study (first 160 participants) plus 1,254 subjects from 6 global collaborators. The prospective study material was composed of cDNA or gDNA derived from T cells, B-cell-depleted T cells, or PBMCs. Deeply sampled blood TCRbeta repertoires from subjects exposed to, actively infected with, or recovered from COVID-19 were included in the dataset. The repertoires were released in a freely available public database intended as a resource for research on the immune response to SARS-CoV-2. Where HLA class I and class II types were available, the types were taken from metadata supplied by the sample provider, not from assay-based typing. What the work shows at the level of the full study, not this receptor alone: Clinical and demographic metadata were provided uncurated, with the amount varying by source and participant.

Another Seattle source contributed samples from volunteer blood donors who had recovered from COVID-19. Each collaborating institution followed its own protocols to collect whole blood in K2EDTA tubes. Collaborator samples were shipped for TCRbeta analysis as frozen whole blood, isolated PBMCs, or DNA extracted from either sample type. Comments on this clone: It lacks a known antigen. Per-base qualities were not stored, and no clone one base away is much larger.

TCRbeta CDR3 regions were amplified from genomic DNA using the immunoSEQ Assay, a bias-controlled multiplex PCR. For the original study's pipeline: The number of nucleated cells in each sample was estimated from the amplification of reference gene primers within the assay. To quantify the absolute abundance of each unique TCRbeta CDR3 rearrangement, sequence reads were collapsed and filtered. Productive Simpson clonality was computed per sample as the square root of Simpson's diversity index over productive rearrangements. The clones in this table, taken by TCRdb from immuneACCESS, are in-frame only. Not every clone is retained; where verified, under half of the shortfall comes from an unresolved V gene, and the cause of the rest is unknown. The D gene and trimming were derived from the DNA, and the V and J assignments and clone size from that table. Present in this sample are 250,000 to 300,000 clones, approximately 87% of which were seen just once. Clones ranked in the top ten supply about 4.6% of the sample.

This TCR came from a man in his 60s who had recovered from COVID-19. Sequenced sample: peripheral blood.

CDR3 sequence: CASTKSRKTSTDTQYF. The DNA sequence is given as TGTGCCAGCACTAAATCGAGGAAAACTAGCACAGATACGCAGTATTTT. In this chain, TRBV21-1 is recombined with TRBJ2-3; TRBD2 was called by the table and not checked on the DNA. TRBV21-1 is a listed pseudogene. Including cysteine and phenylalanine, the CDR3 has 16 amino acids. The retained sequence is limited to the CDR3, 48 bases, with the frame set at the first base.